This T cell receptor (beta chain) was sequenced during a study of CD8+CD57+ T cells in acquired aplastic anemia. On the study more broadly: Yields of DNA that came from sorted CD4+ and CD8+ cells averaged roughly 3.2 ug.

Profiling that covered TCR beta VDJ and CDR3 relied on genomic DNA as its template. TCRdb ran MiXCR on the reads and lists one entry per CDR3 protein. The sample holds 150,000 to 200,000 distinct CDR3 sequences; about 60% are singletons and the top ten take 40% to 50%. The CDR3 is 14 residues long. Germline values: CDR1 SGHVS, CDR2 FQNEAQ. V was pared by 2 bases and J by 4 bases, with 10 bases between. All sequencing subjects had displayed CD8+CD57+ cell expansion on flow cytometry. Untreated patients provided the blood samples, with no therapy given before sampling. Overall study results and limits: Common to patients and controls were approximately 30 CD8+ CDR3 sequences. No significant difference in CD8+ Simpson's diversity was found between patients and controls.

A remark on this clonotype: Its target is unknown. It is likely a read error, because the conserved phenylalanine at the end of the CDR3 is missing.

The gene calls are TRBV7-8 and TRBJ2-3; no firm D call. This sequence was found in a human donor with aplastic anemia. What was sequenced was sorted CD4+, CD8+, or CD8+CD57+ T cells (not recorded which) from PBMCs. In DNA form, the CDR3 reads TGTGCCAGCAGCTTACGGGTAGCTCCAGATACGCAGTATTCT. Encoded protein: CASSLRVAPDTQYS.